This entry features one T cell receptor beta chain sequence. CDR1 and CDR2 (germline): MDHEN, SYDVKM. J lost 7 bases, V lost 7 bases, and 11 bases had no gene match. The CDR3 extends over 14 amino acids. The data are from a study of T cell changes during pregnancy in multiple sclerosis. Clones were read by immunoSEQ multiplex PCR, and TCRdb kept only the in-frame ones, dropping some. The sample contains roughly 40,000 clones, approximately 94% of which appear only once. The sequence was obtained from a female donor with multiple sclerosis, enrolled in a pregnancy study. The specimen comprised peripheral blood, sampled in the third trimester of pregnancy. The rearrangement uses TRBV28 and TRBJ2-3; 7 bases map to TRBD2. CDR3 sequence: CASKVLGLGNTQYF. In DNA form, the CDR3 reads TGTGCCAGCAAGGTCCTCGGACTAGGGAATACGCAGTATTTT.